These T cell receptor beta chains were read from a single sample in a study of identical twins. TCRdb analysed the 5' RACE reads with MiXCR anew, one entry per CDR3 protein. The sample shows 500,000 or so distinct CDR3 sequences, 14% of them seen only once. The same data also contributed to another study, on yellow fever vaccine responses in identical twins.

Specimen: CD4+ T cells sorted from blood. These TCRs come from a woman aged 18-30 years in good health. The CDR3 runs from the conserved cysteine through the conserved F or W. A D gene is named only where the DNA matches it firmly. The listing skips clone size in some rows; elsewhere it reads once, few, many or a size class.

clone size	V gene	D gene	J gene	CDR3 DNA	CDR3 protein
-	TRBV20-1	TRBD2	TRBJ2-7	TGCAGTGCTTCTCAGAGACGACCGGGACTAGCGGGCGTAGGTACCGTCGAGCAGTACTTC	CSASQRRPGLAGVGTVEQYF
few	TRBV20-1	-	TRBJ2-1	TGCAGTGCGGGAGGACAGCCCGTCTCCTACAATGAGCAGTTCTTC	CSAGGQPVSYNEQFF
-	TRBV28	TRBD1	TRBJ2-7	TGTGCCAGCAGTCCCCGGGACAGAAAGTATACCTACGAGCAGTACTTC	CASSPRDRKYTYEQYF
-	TRBV6-2/TRBV6-3	-	TRBJ2-1	TGTGCCAGCAGTTACTCGATACGGCGGGGCGGGACGGCTGATGAGCAGTTCTTC	CASSYSIRRGGTADEQFF
-	TRBV12-3/TRBV12-4	-	TRBJ2-1	TGTGCCAGCATCAGCCTCTTGGGGAACAATGAGCAGTTCTTC	CASISLLGNNEQFF
-	TRBV11-3	-	TRBJ2-5	TGTGCCAGCAGCTTAGAGGGCAGCCAAGAGACCCAGTACTTC	CASSLEGSQETQYF
-	TRBV28	-	TRBJ2-1	TGTGCCAGCTATTCGGGACGGAGGATCTACAATGAGCAGTTCTTC	CASYSGRRIYNEQFF
few	TRBV4-3	TRBD1	TRBJ2-2	TGCGCCAGCAGCCAAGGACAGGGGATCGGAGGGGAGCTGTTTTTT	CASSQGQGIGGELFF
-	TRBV3-1	-	TRBJ2-5	TGTGCCAGCAGCCGGGCAGGGAGTCGGGAGACCCAGTACTTC	CASSRAGSRETQYF
many	TRBV25-1	-	TRBJ2-5	TGTGCCAGCAGTGATCCAGGGAGGGAGACCCAGTACTTC	CASSDPGRETQYF
few	TRBV9	-	TRBJ2-3	TGTGCCAGCAGCGAGGGACACCCCACAGATACGCAGTATTTT	CASSEGHPTDTQYF
few	TRBV20-1	-	TRBJ2-4	TGCAGTGCTTACGACAGCCGTCCTGGCAAAAACATTCAGTACTTC	CSAYDSRPGKNIQYF
few	TRBV7-2	TRBD2	TRBJ2-1	TGTGCCAGCGGGGGACTATCCACTGAGCAGTTCTTC	CASGGLSTEQFF
-	TRBV4-1	-	TRBJ1-2	TGCGCCAGCAGCTCCGCCCGGGGAGGTGGCTACACCTTC	CASSSARGGGYTF
few	TRBV14	TRBD1	TRBJ2-1	TGTGCCAGCAGCCGGGGGACAGGGGGTCCCAATGAGCAGTTCTTC	CASSRGTGGPNEQFF
-	TRBV10-3	-	TRBJ2-2	TGTGCCATCAGTGACCCCACCGGGACAACGAACACCGGGGAGCTGTTTTTT	CAISDPTGTTNTGELFF
-	TRBV7-9	-	TRBJ2-5	TGTGCCAGCAGGAGTATCTCGACAGTTAAAGAGACCCAGTACTTC	CASRSISTVKETQYF
-	TRBV28	TRBD1	TRBJ1-2	TGTGCCAGCAGGCCGGGACAGCTCTATGGCTACACCTTC	CASRPGQLYGYTF
few	TRBV28	-	TRBJ1-5	TGTGCCAGCTTTGACAGGAATAGCAATCAGCCCCAGCATTTT	CASFDRNSNQPQHF
few	TRBV27	-	TRBJ2-1	TGTGCCAGCAGTTTGGTAGCGGCGAGGGGTGAGCAGTTCTTC	CASSLVAARGEQFF
-	TRBV25-1	TRBD2	TRBJ2-5	TGTGCCAGCAGTGAATGGGGCGGGGGGGAGACCCAGTACTTC	CASSEWGGGETQYF
-	TRBV20-1	TRBD2	TRBJ2-7	TGCAGTTGCTTTTCGACTAGCGGCTCCTACGAGCAGTACTTC	CSCFSTSGSYEQYF
few	TRBV12-3/TRBV12-4	-	TRBJ2-7	TGTGCCAGCACCATTGGGACGGTCTACGAGCAGTACTTC	CASTIGTVYEQYF
-	TRBV10-3	-	TRBJ2-7	TGTGCCATCAGTGAACGGGCCCCAGCCGGGCAGTACTTC	CAISERAPAGQYF
-	TRBV5-6	-	TRBJ2-1	TGTGCCAGCAGCCTTCGGACTCCCAGAGCATACAATGAGCAGTTCTTC	CASSLRTPRAYNEQFF
-	TRBV10-3	TRBD2	TRBJ2-2	TGTGCCATCCAGAGACTAGCGGGAGAAACCGGGGAGCTGTTTTTT	CAIQRLAGETGELFF
few	TRBV6-2/TRBV6-3	TRBD1	TRBJ2-7	TGTGCCAGCAGCCGATGGACAGGGGACTACGAGCAGTACTTC	CASSRWTGDYEQYF
-	TRBV4-3	-	TRBJ2-7	TGCGCCAGCAGCCCAGACAGTACCTCGAGGCAGTACTTC	CASSPDSTSRQYF
-	TRBV14	-	TRBJ2-6	TGTGCCAGCAGCCAAAACGACAGGACCCGCTCTGGGGCCAACGTCCTGACTTTC	CASSQNDRTRSGANVLTF
many	TRBV5-1	-	TRBJ2-5	TGCGCCAGCAGCCGGGACGGAGAGACCCAGTACTTC	CASSRDGETQYF
few	TRBV14	TRBD1	TRBJ2-2	TGTGCCAGCAGCCCAGGAGACAGGGGGTACACCGGGGAGCTGTTTTTT	CASSPGDRGYTGELFF
few	TRBV12-3/TRBV12-4	TRBD1	TRBJ2-7	TGTGCCAGCAGTTTCCGGGACAGGGGAGTCGAGCAGTACTTC	CASSFRDRGVEQYF
few	TRBV6-2/TRBV6-3	-	TRBJ2-3	TGTGCCAGCAGTTACTCGACCTCAAGGGATACGCAGTATTTT	CASSYSTSRDTQYF
-	TRBV6-5	-	TRBJ1-6	TGTGCCAGCAGTTTAGGACAGACGTCGGCACCCCTCCACTTT	CASSLGQTSAPLHF
few	TRBV3-1	-	TRBJ1-2	TGTGCCAGCGGCTCGGTGTTAGAGGGTGGCTACACCTTC	CASGSVLEGGYTF
few	TRBV20-1	TRBD1	TRBJ2-7	TGCAGTGCTAGAGCGGGACAGGGTATGAACGAGCAGTACTTC	CSARAGQGMNEQYF
-	TRBV5-1	-	TRBJ2-2	TGCGCCAGCAACAGAAAACGGTACACCGGGGAGCTGTTTTTT	CASNRKRYTGELFF
many	TRBV4-3	-	TRBJ2-7	TGCGCCAGCAGCCAAGAGGTGATCTACGAGCAGTACTTC	CASSQEVIYEQYF
-	TRBV4-2	-	TRBJ2-2	TGTGCCAGCAGCCAAGATAGGCAGGGGACGAACGGGGAGCTGTTTTTT	CASSQDRQGTNGELFF
few	TRBV7-2	-	TRBJ2-1	TGTGCCAGCAGCTTAGGTGGGGGGGCCTCCTTCTTC	CASSLGGGASFF
-	TRBV27	TRBD1	TRBJ2-7	TGTGCCAGCACTGGCCGGGACAGGGTCGGCGAGCAGTACTTC	CASTGRDRVGEQYF
few	TRBV20-1	TRBD2	TRBJ2-3	TGCAGTGCTAGAAGTAGCGGGGCAGATACGCAGTATTTT	CSARSSGADTQYF
few	TRBV12-3/TRBV12-4	-	TRBJ2-6	TGTGCCAGCAGTCACGGAAGCCTCTCCGGGGCCAACGTCCTGACTTTC	CASSHGSLSGANVLTF
few	TRBV20-1	TRBD1	TRBJ1-4	TGCAGTGCAAGTGGGACAGGGGCTAATGAAAAACTGTTTTTT	CSASGTGANEKLFF
-	TRBV5-1	-	TRBJ2-7	TGCGCCAGCAGCTTGAACCGCCTCCCATACGAGCAGTACTTC	CASSLNRLPYEQYF
few	TRBV7-9	TRBD2	TRBJ2-3	TGTGCCAGCAGCATTAGCGGGAGGGTCGATGATACGCAGTATTTT	CASSISGRVDDTQYF
-	TRBV4-3	TRBD1	TRBJ2-7	TGCGCCAGCAGCCAATACAGGGGGCTTTCCTACGAGCAGTACTTC	CASSQYRGLSYEQYF
many	TRBV7-9	TRBD2	TRBJ2-1	TGTGCCAGCAATTGGCTAGCGGGAGTTGGTGAGCAGTTCTTC	CASNWLAGVGEQFF
-	TRBV2	-	TRBJ2-7	TGTGCCAGCAGTGTTACAGGGAAACCTACAGGCGAGCAGTACTTC	CASSVTGKPTGEQYF
-	TRBV7-2	-	TRBJ2-2	TGTGCCAGCAAGGGTGCAAACACCGGGGAGCTGTTTTTT	CASKGANTGELFF
many	TRBV6-2/TRBV6-3	TRBD2	TRBJ2-1	TGTGCCAGCAGTTATGCGGGGGGTCCCTACAATGAGCAGTTCTTC	CASSYAGGPYNEQFF
many	TRBV7-9	-	TRBJ2-7	TGTGCCAGCAGCTTAGGGGAGACAGGACGCGAGCAGTACTTC	CASSLGETGREQYF
-	TRBV6-1	-	TRBJ2-3	TGTGCCAGCAGTCGTGACAGGTCCACAGATACGCAGTATTTT	CASSRDRSTDTQYF